Following are 30 T cell receptor beta chains from one sample sequenced in a study of Tregs in tolerant kidney transplant recipients. Here immunoSEQ multiplex PCR was the method, and the copy in TCRdb shows in-frame clones only, minus some. This table holds 100,000 to 120,000 clones, roughly 89% found once. This specimen was CD4+ T cells from blood, taken before the transplant. These receptors all come from a human donor who received a combined kidney and bone marrow transplant.

The V gene is TRBV6-1, the J gene TRBJ2-7, with 13 bases matching TRBD2. Germline-derived CDR1 and CDR2 are MNHNS and SASEGT. V shed 5 bases, J shed 4 bases, and the junction held 5 bases outside the gene matches. This CDR3 has 15 residues. CDR3 in amino acids: CASSPWTSGSYEQYF. CDR3 nucleotides: TGTGCCAGCAGTCCCTGGACTAGCGGGAGTTACGAGCAGTACTTC.

CDR3 amino acids: CASSQTAGGGTDTQYF. As DNA, the CDR3 is TGTGCCAGCAGCCAGACGGCGGGGGGGGGCACAGATACGCAGTATTTT. V and J are TRBV5-4 and TRBJ2-3, with 9 bases that match TRBD2. In germline, CDR1 is SGHNT, CDR2 YYREEE (reference sequence). There are 16 residues in the CDR3. J gave up 1 base and V 4 bases, and 7 bases lay outside the gene matches.

This chain connects TRBV6-1 to TRBJ2-1, with D possibly being TRBD1 (5 bases). The CDR3 length is 13 residues. Trimming took off 8 bases at V and 7 bases at J, with 15 bases between the two ends. CDR1 and CDR2 from the germline V gene are MNHNS and SASEGT. The chain's CDR3 is CASSLGGANEQFF. The CDR3 DNA reads as TGTGCCAGCTCTCTAGGTGGGGCGAATGAGCAGTTCTTC.

V is TRBV30 and J is TRBJ2-1; 10 bases map to TRBD2. The V and J ends lost 2 bases and 7 bases, in that order; junction bases with no gene match: 5. This CDR3 spans 14 amino acids. Germline values: CDR1 GTSNPN, CDR2 SVGIG (reference sequence). CDR3 residues: CAWSQASGSNEQFF. The CDR3 DNA reads as TGTGCCTGGAGTCAGGCTAGCGGGAGTAATGAGCAGTTCTTC. Combining the CDR3 with reference TRBV30 and TRBJ2-1 gives the whole variable domain SQTIHQWPATLVQPVGSPLSLECTVEGTSNPNLYWYRQAAGRGLQLLFYSVGIGQISSEVPQNLSASRPQDRQFILSSKKLLLSDSGFYLCAWSQASGSNEQFFGPGTRLTVL.

The chain couples TRBV4-3 to TRBJ1-2; 8 bases fit TRBD1. The CDR3 totals 15 residues. Trimming cost V 3 bases and J 10 bases; bases outside gene matches: 13. Germline V gives CDR1 LGHNA, CDR2 YSLEER. The CDR3 loop is CASSQETGRGQVYTF. CDR3 DNA sequence: TGCGCCAGCAGCCAGGAAACAGGACGGGGACAGGTCTACACCTTC.

The rearrangement joins TRBV5-4 to TRBJ2-5; D perhaps matches TRBD1 (5 bases). This CDR3 is built from 14 residues. Trimming removed 5 bases from V and 0 bases from J, with 11 bases in between. The V gene's germline CDR1 is SGHNT and CDR2 YYREEE (reference sequence). CDR3 DNA sequence: TGTGCCAGCAGTTCAGGACAAGACCAAGAGACCCAGTACTTC. It is translated as CASSSGQDQETQYF.

The chain joins TRBV10-1 to TRBJ1-5, with D tentatively TRBD1 (5 bases). Germline V lookup: CDR1 WNHNN, CDR2 SYGVQD (reference sequence). The CDR3 consists of 15 residues. V dropped 2 bases and J dropped 3 bases, with 11 bases sitting between them. CDR3: CASSERGTHNQPQHF. The CDR3 DNA reads TGCGCCAGCAGTGAGAGGGGCACCCACAATCAGCCCCAGCATTTT.

This clone was counted once. The rearrangement links TRBV2 to TRBJ1-1; a weak D match, TRBD1 (6 bases). V lost 5 bases and J 1 base, leaving 11 bases between the germline ends. Germline V gives CDR1 SNHLY, CDR2 FYNNEI. The CDR3 is made up of 14 amino acids. The CDR3 DNA follows: TGTGCCAGCAGTTCCAAGGACAGGAACACTGAAGCTTTCTTT. This sequence encodes CASSSKDRNTEAFF.

The CDR3 bases are TGTGCCAGCAGCCTCAGACAGGGGCGCCAAGAGACCCAGTACTTC. This gives the protein CASSLRQGRQETQYF. J is TRBJ2-5 and V is TRBV11-2; 8 bases map to TRBD1. The V segment lost 5 bases and the J segment 1 base; nucleotides outside the gene matches: 6. The germline CDR1 and CDR2 sequences are SGHAT and FQNNGV. The CDR3 length is 15 residues.

The V and J genes are TRBV4-3 and TRBJ2-1, with 14 positions matching TRBD2. The CDR3 is made up of 17 amino acids. Germline V CDR1 and CDR2: LGHNA, YSLEER. The J segment lost 7 bases and the V segment lost 1 base, leaving 6 bases of the junction unmatched. The CDR3 sequence is CASSQAGLAGGVNEQFF. As DNA, the CDR3 is TGCGCCAGCAGCCAAGCAGGACTAGCGGGAGGAGTGAATGAGCAGTTCTTC.

The rearrangement links TRBV19 to TRBJ2-7, with a weak D call TRBD2 (5 bases). Germline V gene lookup returns CDR1 LNHDA and CDR2 SQIVND (reference sequence). V shed 6 bases and J shed 5 bases, with 17 bases lying between them. The CDR3 runs 14 residues. CDR3 residues: CASSPLTSGDEQYF. CDR3 DNA sequence: TGTGCCAGTAGCCCGCTAACCAGCGGCGACGAGCAGTACTTC.

The chain combines TRBV7-2 with TRBJ2-5, with 11 bases identical to TRBD2. Germline assignment: CDR1 SGHTA and CDR2 FQGNSA. The CDR3 has 17 residues. The junction had 6 bases not matched to a gene; V was cut back by 1 base and J by 2 bases. The CDR3 sequence: CASSLGGTSGVQETQYF. The CDR3 DNA is TGTGCCAGCAGCTTAGGGGGGACTAGCGGTGTGCAAGAGACCCAGTACTTC.

This chain joins TRBV27 and TRBJ2-1; maybe TRBD2 (5 bases). The CDR3 has 13 amino acids. V was cut by 7 bases and J by 7 bases, with 14 bases left in between. The germline CDR1 and CDR2 sequences are MNHEY and SMNVEV (reference sequence). In nucleotides, the CDR3 is TGTGCCAGCAACCCCCATACGGGGAATGAGCAGTTCTTC. It encodes CASNPHTGNEQFF.

This clone was detected once. This chain uses TRBV6-5 with TRBJ2-3, with 7 bases fitting TRBD1. J gave up 5 bases and V 4 bases, and 6 bases lay outside the gene matches. CDR1 and CDR2 from the germline V gene are MNHEY and SVGAGI. CDR3 length: 14 amino acids. DNA of the CDR3: TGTGCCAGCAGTTGGGGACAGACGCTAGATACGCAGTATTTT. It yields the protein CASSWGQTLDTQYF.

This chain joins TRBV11-2 and TRBJ1-4; no clear D. Trimming stripped 1 base from V and 8 bases from J, with 5 bases between. The CDR3 totals 12 residues. Germline V gene lookup returns CDR1 SGHAT and CDR2 FQNNGV. The CDR3 protein is CASSLAGEKLFF. Written as DNA, the CDR3 is TGTGCCAGCAGCTTAGCGGGGGAAAAACTGTTTTTT.

CDR3 loop: CSCAGSSYEQYF. CDR3 sequence (DNA): TGCAGCTGCGCCGGGAGCTCCTACGAGCAGTACTTC. The chain employs TRBV29-1 and TRBJ2-7, with a tentative D call TRBD2 (6 bases). The V gene's germline CDR1 is SQVTM and CDR2 ANQGSEA. The CDR3 runs 12 residues. V was cut by 8 bases and J by 0 bases, with 11 bases left in between.

The chain combines TRBV28 with TRBJ2-7; a weak D match, TRBD1 (5 bases). This CDR3 has 16 residues. In germline, CDR1 is MDHEN, CDR2 SYDVKM. V lost 1 base and J lost 1, with 14 bases in between. The CDR3 sequence is CASSLSGVQGSYEQYF. The CDR3 bases are TGTGCCAGCAGTTTATCGGGCGTTCAGGGTTCCTACGAGCAGTACTTC.

The CDR3 here is CSVDSSGRGGEQYF. The DNA for the CDR3 is TGCAGCGTTGACTCTAGCGGGAGGGGTGGCGAGCAGTACTTC. V and J are TRBV29-1 and TRBJ2-7; 12 bases are shared with TRBD2. Losses at the gene ends were 3 bases for V and 6 bases for J; bases not matched to a gene: 6. Germline V CDR1 and CDR2: SQVTM, ANQGSEA. The CDR3 loop spans 14 amino acids.

DNA of the CDR3: TGCGCCAGCAGTCCCGGGACAGCTGATCAGCCCCAGCATTTT. Protein: CASSPGTADQPQHF. The V call is TRBV5-1, the J call TRBJ1-5; 7 positions agree with TRBD1. Germline-derived CDR1 and CDR2 are SGHRS and YFSETQ. CDR3 length: 14 amino acids. Trimming took 5 bases from V and 5 from J; bases not matched to a gene: 7.

This chain links TRBV18 with TRBJ2-3; D perhaps matches TRBD2 (6 bases). The CDR3 length is 15 residues. The V gene's germline CDR1 is KGHSH and CDR2 LQKENI. Deletions cut 6 bases from V and 1 base from J, with 14 bases between. The CDR3 nucleotides are TGTGCCAGCTCTCCTCCTAGCGTGGGCACAGATACGCAGTATTTT. It translates to CASSPPSVGTDTQYF.

V is TRBV7-2 and J is TRBJ1-2, with unresolved D. The CDR3 length is 14 residues. The germline CDR1 and CDR2 sequences are SGHTA and FQGNSA. The germline V and J ends were trimmed by 3 bases and 4 bases, with 12 bases remaining between them. In DNA form, the CDR3 reads TGTGCCAGCAGCTTGGAACGCACTACCTATGGCTACACCTTC. It yields the protein CASSLERTTYGYTF.

The chain employs TRBV5-5 and TRBJ2-1; D ambiguous. Between the trimmed V and J ends, which lost 0 bases and 12 bases, there was a span of 7 bases. This CDR3 contains 11 residues. Germline CDR1 reads SGHKS; CDR2 reads YYEKEE (reference sequence). CDR3 sequence reads: CASSLGALQFF. The CDR3 coding sequence is TGTGCCAGCAGCTTGGGGGCGTTGCAGTTCTTC. Combining the CDR3 with reference TRBV5-5 and TRBJ2-1 gives the whole variable domain DAGVTQSPTHLIKTRGQQVTLRCSPISGHKSVSWYQQVLGQGPQFIFQYYEKEERGRGNFPDRFSARQFPNYSSELNVNALLLGDSALYLCASSLGALQFFGPGTRLTVL.

The chain combines TRBV7-2 with TRBJ2-1; TRBD2 matches at 10 bases. V gave up 1 base and J gave up 0 bases; unmatched junction bases: 9. The CDR3 has 19 amino acids. The germline gives CDR1 SGHTA, CDR2 FQGNSA. CDR3 residues: CASSLGSKREGYSYNEQFF. The CDR3 DNA is TGTGCCAGCAGCTTAGGGTCGAAGCGGGAGGGCTACTCCTACAATGAGCAGTTCTTC.

This clone has only a few counts. The chain employs TRBV19 and TRBJ2-7, with TRBD1 identical over 9 bases. CDR3 length: 14 residues. Losses at the gene ends were 6 bases for V and 2 bases for J; bases not matched to a gene: 5. Germline V gene data show CDR1 as LNHDA and CDR2 as SQIVND (reference sequence). For the CDR3, the DNA is TGTGCCAGTAGCATACAGGGGGCGGCCTACGAGCAGTACTTC. It codes for CASSIQGAAYEQYF.

This clone showed up just once. CDR3 sequence reads: CASGPGVYNEQFF. The CDR3 coding sequence is TGTGCCAGCGGCCCCGGAGTCTACAATGAGCAGTTCTTC. The chain has TRBV5-5 and TRBJ2-1; no clear D gene. Looked up from germline, CDR1 is SGHKS and CDR2 is YYEKEE (reference sequence). The CDR3 spans 13 residues. Trimming took off 7 bases at V and 3 bases at J, with 11 bases between the two ends. The complete variable domain, with remaining parts taken from reference TRBV5-5 and TRBJ2-1, reads DAGVTQSPTHLIKTRGQQVTLRCSPISGHKSVSWYQQVLGQGPQFIFQYYEKEERGRGNFPDRFSARQFPNYSSELNVNALLLGDSALYLCASGPGVYNEQFFGPGTRLTVL.

This sequence joins TRBV19 and TRBJ1-2; D gene unclear. Germline lookup yields CDR1 LNHDA and CDR2 SQIVND (reference sequence). Trimming shortened V by 5 bases and J by 6 bases, and 10 bases separated the two germline ends. The CDR3 covers 12 residues. CDR3 sequence reads: CASSESLNGYTF. CDR3 DNA sequence: TGTGCCAGTAGTGAGAGTTTAAATGGCTACACCTTC.

V gene TRBV27 combines with J gene TRBJ1-6; unclear D gene. Germline lookup yields CDR1 MNHEY and CDR2 SMNVEV (reference sequence). V lost 1 base to trimming and J lost 11 bases, with 15 bases between them. The CDR3 covers 15 residues. Written as DNA, the CDR3 is TGTGCCAGCAGTTTATTGGGCAGATCGGAACCACCCCTCCACTTT. It codes for CASSLLGRSEPPLHF.

V is TRBV5-8 and J is TRBJ2-5, with 9 positions matching TRBD2. The CDR3 runs 19 residues. V shed 1 base, J shed 2 bases, and the junction held 15 bases outside the gene matches. CDR1 is SGHTS and CDR2 is YDEGEE in the germline V gene. The CDR3, as DNA: TGTGCCAGCAGCTTGTTACTCACGACTAGCGGTTATATACAAGAGACCCAGTACTTC. It encodes CASSLLLTTSGYIQETQYF.

The J gene is TRBJ1-1, the V gene TRBV27; D unclear. This CDR3 spans 17 amino acids. Germline CDR1 MNHEY, CDR2 SMNVEV (reference sequence). V was pared by 7 bases and J by 4 bases, with 25 bases between. CDR3 sequence: CASTPWAAAFMGTEAFF. The CDR3 bases are TGTGCCAGCACGCCCTGGGCAGCGGCGTTTATGGGCACTGAAGCTTTCTTT.

The chain is built from TRBV5-1 and TRBJ1-1; no firm D call. Trimming pared 0 bases from V and 4 bases from J, leaving 10 bases between. The germline V gene encodes CDR1 SGHRS and CDR2 YFSETQ. The CDR3 is 14 residues long. CDR3 amino acids: CASSLGSAGTEAFF. The CDR3 coding sequence is TGCGCCAGCAGCTTGGGCTCAGCAGGCACTGAAGCTTTCTTT.